What follows are 10 T cell receptor beta chains derived from one specimen sequenced in a study of cytotoxic CD8 clonotypes in ibrutinib-treated CLL. Method: immunoSEQ multiplex PCR; TCRdb's copy keeps in-frame clones and lacks some. The top ten hold under 15% of the sample, which has 190,000 or so clones, about two thirds seen once. The specimen was PBMCs, collected after 24 months of ibrutinib treatment. Receptors were obtained from a human donor with chronic lymphocytic leukemia.

This clone was observed a few times. The chain couples TRBV7-2 to TRBJ2-5, with 7 bases lining up with TRBD2. Germline lookup yields CDR1 SGHTA and CDR2 FQGNSA. The CDR3 extends over 12 amino acids. V trimming: 0 bases; J trimming: 13 bases; junction bases outside the gene matches: 5. Written as DNA, the CDR3 is TGTGCCAGCAGCTTAGCTGGGACTAAATGGTACTTC. This encodes CASSLAGTKWYF.

This chain connects TRBV4-3 to TRBJ1-2; the D is unclear. This CDR3 has 14 amino acids. V lost 1 base, J lost 4 bases, and 10 bases lay in between. Germline assignment: CDR1 LGHNA and CDR2 YSLEER. The CDR3 reads CASSQGQVTYGYTF. In DNA form, the CDR3 reads TGCGCCAGCAGCCAAGGGCAGGTAACCTATGGCTACACCTTC.

This clone has more than one count but fewer than ten. This chain joins TRBV4-1 and TRBJ2-7, with 11 bases aligning to TRBD2. Germline V gene lookup returns CDR1 MGHRA and CDR2 YSYEKL. Trimming removed 2 bases from V and 5 bases from J; junction bases left unmatched: 5. The CDR3 is 15 residues long. The CDR3 nucleotides read TGCGCCAGCAGCCAACTAGCGGGAGGCGCCCACGAGCAGTACTTC. Protein sequence: CASSQLAGGAHEQYF.

The V gene is TRBV7-9, the J gene TRBJ1-1; TRBD1 agrees at 8 bases. The germline V gene has CDR1 SEHNR and CDR2 FQNEAQ (reference sequence). The CDR3 runs 14 residues. V trimming: 5 bases; J trimming: 8 bases; junction bases outside the gene matches: 10. The CDR3 loop reads CASSRGQGGLEAFF. The CDR3 DNA is TGTGCCAGCAGCCGAGGACAGGGCGGTCTAGAAGCTTTCTTT.

The chain couples TRBV7-2 to TRBJ2-1; the D gene is possibly TRBD2 (6 bases). This CDR3 spans 15 amino acids. The V end lost 0 bases, the J end lost 4 bases, and 10 bases lay between the germline ends. CDR1 and CDR2 from the germline V gene are SGHTA and FQGNSA. The CDR3 DNA follows: TGTGCCAGCAGCTTAGCGAGGACTACGTACAATGAGCAGTTCTTC. Residues: CASSLARTTYNEQFF.

The J gene is TRBJ2-1, the V gene TRBV19; a possible D gene is TRBD1 (5 bases). Germline V lookup: CDR1 LNHDA, CDR2 SQIVND (reference sequence). V was cut by 3 bases and J by 10 bases, with 10 bases left in between. The CDR3 spans 12 residues. The CDR3 is CASSIRAGEQFF. The CDR3 nucleotides are TGTGCCAGTAGTATCAGGGCCGGGGAGCAGTTCTTC. Supplemented by reference TRBV19 and TRBJ2-1, the full variable domain reads DGGITQSPKYLFRKEGQNVTLSCEQNLNHDAMYWYRQDPGQGLRLIYYSQIVNDFQKGDIAEGYSVSREKKESFPLTVTSAQKNPTAFYLCASSIRAGEQFFGPGTRLTVL.

The chain joins TRBV10-3 to TRBJ1-2, with D possibly TRBD1 on 5 matching bases. Trimming took off 0 bases at V and 7 bases at J, with 18 bases between the two ends. Germline loops: CDR1 ENHRY, CDR2 SYGVKD. This CDR3 contains 16 residues. As DNA, the CDR3 is TGTGCCATCAGTGAGTCGTGGGACCGCGTTGATCTTGGCTACACCTTC. It is translated as CAISESWDRVDLGYTF.

The chain is built from TRBV6-1 and TRBJ1-5; D is unresolved. The CDR3 covers 15 residues. Germline-derived CDR1 and CDR2 are MNHNS and SASEGT. The V gene lost 6 bases and the J gene lost 3 bases, with 15 bases spanning the gap. CDR3 DNA: TGTGCCAGCAGCCAGAACCGGGGTCCCAATCAGCCCCAGCATTTT. This translates into CASSQNRGPNQPQHF.

CDR3: CASSLRIYRATKTQYF. The CDR3, as DNA: TGTGCCAGCAGCTTGCGAATATACAGGGCCACGAAGACCCAGTACTTC. The chain links TRBV5-4 to TRBJ2-5; D might be TRBD1 (6 bases). This CDR3 region has 16 residues. Trimming stripped 1 base from V and 6 bases from J, with 19 bases between. Per the germline V gene, CDR1 is SGHNT and CDR2 is YYREEE (reference sequence).

This chain links TRBV4-1 with TRBJ1-1; D gene uncertain. Trimming took 0 bases from V and 3 from J, leaving 14 bases between them. Per the germline V gene, CDR1 is MGHRA and CDR2 is YSYEKL. The length of the CDR3 is 16 residues. The CDR3 loop reads CASSQDRTQRDTEAFF. The CDR3 coding sequence is TGCGCCAGCAGCCAAGACAGGACTCAGAGGGACACTGAAGCTTTCTTT.